Following are 31 T cell receptor beta chains from one sample sequenced in a study of CD8+ T cells in alopecia areata. The treatment: oral pan-JAK inhibitor, 5-10 mg twice daily. After isolation, RNA underwent reverse transcription to generate cDNA as the sequencing template. TCRdb's table, derived via immunoSEQ multiplex PCR, lists solely in-frame clones and lacks some. The sample includes about 74,000 clones, 29% of them seen just once. The material sequenced was CD8+ T cells sorted from blood, taken at week 4, from a patient treated with tofacitinib. These receptors originate from a human donor with alopecia areata.

The V gene is TRBV20-1, the J gene TRBJ2-5, with no clear D. V lost 3 bases and J lost 5, with 7 bases in between. The CDR3 is made up of 11 amino acids. The germline gives CDR1 DFQATT, CDR2 SNEGSKA (reference sequence). The CDR3 reads CSARFLETQYF. CDR3 bases: TGCAGTGCTAGGTTCCTGGAGACCCAGTACTTC.

V is TRBV27 and J is TRBJ1-1, with D uncertain. V was clipped by 5 bases and J by 2 bases, with 9 bases between them. From germline, CDR1 is MNHEY and CDR2 SMNVEV (reference sequence). CDR3 length: 13 amino acids. The CDR3 protein is CASSLSDNTEAFF. CDR3 bases: TGTGCCAGCAGTCTAAGCGACAACACTGAAGCTTTCTTT.

This clone showed up just a few times. The chain recombines TRBV29-1 with TRBJ1-1, with no clear D. The V gene's germline CDR1 is SQVTM and CDR2 ANQGSEA. The CDR3 totals 12 residues. V was clipped by 7 bases and J by 5 bases, with 14 bases between them. The CDR3 protein is CSGTDRGTEAFF. CDR3 in DNA: TGCAGCGGAACCGACCGGGGAACTGAAGCTTTCTTT.

Only one count was recorded for this clone. This sequence joins TRBV7-2 and TRBJ2-7; TRBD2 matches 8 bases. J gave up 5 bases and V 0 bases, and 6 bases lay outside the gene matches. The CDR3 totals 15 residues. CDR1 and CDR2 from the germline V gene are SGHTA and FQGNSA. The DNA of the CDR3 is TGTGCCAGCAGCTTAGCCGGACTAGCAGTAGACGAGCAGTACTTC. It is translated as CASSLAGLAVDEQYF.

The chain is built from TRBV29-1 and TRBJ2-7; 9 nucleotides agree with TRBD1. This CDR3 comprises 12 residues. V lost 5 bases and J lost 6; bases outside the gene matches: 5. The germline CDR1 and CDR2 sequences are SQVTM and ANQGSEA. The CDR3 DNA reads TGCAGCGTTCTAGGGACAGGGTTCGAGCAGTACTTC. Translated, it gives CSVLGTGFEQYF.

The J gene is TRBJ2-7, the V gene TRBV29-1; tentatively, D is TRBD1 (5 bases). Trimming removed 2 bases at V and 1 base at J, with 12 bases between. CDR3 length: 14 amino acids. The germline CDR1 and CDR2 sequences are SQVTM and ANQGSEA. The CDR3 spells CSVENEGESYEQYF. The CDR3 DNA sequence: TGCAGCGTTGAAAACGAAGGGGAATCCTACGAGCAGTACTTC.

This sequence joins TRBV6-1 and TRBJ2-3, with 12 nucleotides matching TRBD2. In germline, CDR1 is MNHNS, CDR2 SASEGT. J gave up 2 bases and V 4 bases, and 7 bases lay outside the gene matches. CDR3 length: 17 residues. The CDR3 nucleotides are TGTGCCAGCAGTGCTAGACTAGCGGGAGTCCTCACAGATACGCAGTATTTT. Translated: CASSARLAGVLTDTQYF.

The rearrangement links TRBV27 to TRBJ2-7, with TRBD2 matching 10 bases. CDR3 length: 15 amino acids. Trimming removed 6 bases from V and 1 base from J; junction bases left unmatched: 6. Germline CDR1 is MNHEY and CDR2 is SMNVEV (reference sequence). CDR3 region: CASSHRGLASYEQYF. The CDR3 DNA sequence: TGTGCCAGCAGCCACCGGGGACTAGCGTCCTACGAGCAGTACTTC.

The chain is built from TRBV20-1 and TRBJ1-1; D gene uncertain. CDR1 is DFQATT, CDR2 SNEGSKA, per germline (reference sequence). This CDR3 is built from 11 residues. Trimming stripped 2 bases from V and 11 bases from J, with 12 bases between. Here the CDR3 reads CSARRVVFAFF. The CDR3 coding sequence is TGCAGTGCTAGACGCGTGGTTTTCGCTTTCTTT.

V and J are TRBV29-1 and TRBJ2-1; no clear D. The V gene lost 2 bases and the J gene lost 1 base, with 6 bases spanning the gap. This CDR3 contains 13 residues. Germline values: CDR1 SQVTM, CDR2 ANQGSEA. The DNA for the CDR3 is TGCAGCGTTGAAAGGCATTCCTACAATGAGCAGTTCTTC. This codes for CSVERHSYNEQFF.

Only a few counts were recorded for this clone. The CDR3 DNA sequence: TGTGCCAGCAGCCTAGACAGGGCTGGCACTGAAGCTTTCTTT. It translates to CASSLDRAGTEAFF. The chain carries TRBV27 and TRBJ1-1, with 7 bases that match TRBD1. V was clipped by 6 bases and J by 4 bases; unmatched bases: 8. Germline lookup yields CDR1 MNHEY and CDR2 SMNVEV (reference sequence). This CDR3 region has 14 residues.

This clone was observed a few times. The chain combines TRBV7-9 with TRBJ1-2; possible D gene TRBD1, 5 bases. V was trimmed by 1 base and J by 4 bases, leaving 16 bases between them. Germline CDR1 reads SEHNR; CDR2 reads FQNEAQ (reference sequence). The CDR3 is 16 amino acids. The DNA for the CDR3 is TGTGCCAGCAGCTTAGTGGGACTAGACACCGCCTATGGCTACACCTTC. Translating gives CASSLVGLDTAYGYTF.

This clone was recorded a few times. This sequence joins TRBV7-2 and TRBJ1-2, with D uncertain. Trimming stripped 5 bases from V and 12 bases from J, with 4 bases between. Germline V gives CDR1 SGHTA, CDR2 FQGNSA. This CDR3 contains 8 residues. The CDR3 coding sequence is TGTGCCAGCAGCCTCGACACCTTC. It encodes CASSLDTF.

The rearrangement uses TRBV27 and TRBJ1-1, with TRBD1 matching over 7 bases. The CDR3 contains 13 residues. Losses at the gene ends were 6 bases for V and 1 base for J; bases not matched to a gene: 2. Per the germline V gene, CDR1 is MNHEY and CDR2 is SMNVEV (reference sequence). Here the CDR3 DNA reads TGTGCCAGCAGAGGACAGGAGAACACTGAAGCTTTCTTT. It encodes CASRGQENTEAFF.

This chain joins TRBV9 and TRBJ1-3, with D hard to call. V dropped 3 bases and J dropped 4 bases, with 8 bases sitting between them. Germline CDR1 is SGDLS and CDR2 is YYNGEE. The CDR3 spans 13 residues. The chain's CDR3 is CASSDTSGNTIYF. The CDR3 nucleotides read TGTGCCAGCAGCGATACCTCAGGAAACACCATATATTTT.

The rearrangement joins TRBV6-6 to TRBJ2-1, with D uncertain. Germline V gene lookup returns CDR1 MNHNY and CDR2 SVGAGI (reference sequence). Trimming pared 2 bases from V and 14 bases from J, leaving 10 bases between. CDR3 length equals 11 residues. CDR3 coding DNA: TGTGCCAGCAGTTACCCTCCTCAGGAGTTCTTC. Protein: CASSYPPQEFF.

There are a few counts of this clone. The sample contains more than one DNA sequence encoding this CDR3. This chain links TRBV29-1 with TRBJ2-1; D gene uncertain. The germline gives CDR1 SQVTM, CDR2 ANQGSEA. This CDR3 has 11 amino acids. Between the trimmed V and J ends, which lost 4 bases and 3 bases, there was a span of 4 bases. The CDR3: CSVVNYNEQFF. As DNA, the CDR3 is TGCAGCGTTGTAAACTACAATGAGCAGTTCTTC.

On this clone: It is likely a read error: a sequence one base away is far more abundant. This CDR3 is also generated by other DNA sequences in the sample. The genes are TRBV5-4 and TRBJ1-1; D is ambiguous. Germline values: CDR1 SGHNT, CDR2 YYREEE (reference sequence). V lost 2 bases to trimming and J lost 4 bases, with 6 bases between them. The CDR3 is 12 amino acids. CDR3 bases: TGTGCCAGCAGCTTCGGAACCACTGAAGCTTTCTTT. It encodes CASSFGTTEAFF.

The chain employs TRBV7-6 and TRBJ2-5, with 8 nucleotides matching TRBD2. This CDR3 is built from 15 residues. Trimming took 6 bases from V and 0 from J; bases not matched to a gene: 6. Per the germline V gene, CDR1 is SGHVS and CDR2 is FNYEAQ. CDR3 in amino acids: CASRTELADQETQYF. CDR3 sequence (DNA): TGTGCCAGCAGGACCGAACTAGCGGACCAAGAGACCCAGTACTTC.

This clone was observed a handful of times. The chain joins TRBV27 to TRBJ2-7; 8 bases map to TRBD2. Unmatched junction bases numbered 10, after V lost 6 bases and J lost 6 bases. The germline CDR1 and CDR2 sequences are MNHEY and SMNVEV (reference sequence). The CDR3 totals 14 residues. The chain's CDR3 is CASSSLGTRGEQYF. CDR3 in DNA: TGTGCCAGCAGCTCGCTCGGGACTAGAGGCGAGCAGTACTTC.

This clone occurred a few times. The rearrangement links TRBV5-6 to TRBJ2-1; 8 nucleotides agree with TRBD1. CDR3 length: 14 amino acids. Germline V CDR1 and CDR2: SGHDT, YYEEEE. Unmatched junction bases numbered 3, after V lost 3 bases and J lost 4 bases. CDR3 sequence (DNA): TGTGCCAGCAGCTCCGGGACAGGATACAATGAGCAGTTCTTC. This encodes CASSSGTGYNEQFF. Looking up the rest from reference TRBV5-6 and TRBJ2-1 gives the full variable domain: DAGVTQSPTHLIKTRGQQVTLRCSPKSGHDTVSWYQQALGQGPQFIFQYYEEEERQRGNFPDRFSGHQFPNYSSELNVNALLLGDSALYLCASSSGTGYNEQFFGPGTRLTVL.

This clone was found a few times. The chain links TRBV29-1 to TRBJ2-1; D call uncertain. Germline V gene lookup returns CDR1 SQVTM and CDR2 ANQGSEA. This CDR3 has 13 residues. The V and J ends lost 0 bases and 7 bases respectively, with 10 bases between them. This chain's CDR3 is CSVEDYLRNEQFF. The CDR3 DNA sequence: TGCAGCGTTGAAGACTACCTTAGGAATGAGCAGTTCTTC.

The chain recombines TRBV30 with TRBJ2-1; no firm D call. V was pared by 2 bases and J by 3 bases, with 8 bases between. This CDR3 contains 13 residues. Germline V lookup: CDR1 GTSNPN, CDR2 SVGIG (reference sequence). The CDR3: CAWSPWGYNEQFF. CDR3 coding DNA: TGTGCCTGGAGTCCCTGGGGCTACAATGAGCAGTTCTTC.

J is TRBJ2-4 and V is TRBV14; no firm D call. Looked up from germline, CDR1 is SGHDN and CDR2 is FVKESK. The CDR3 is made up of 12 amino acids. Trimming stripped 7 bases from V and 6 bases from J, with 10 bases between. In DNA, the CDR3 is TGTGCCAGCACCCCAGGCGGAAACATTCAGTACTTC. Translated: CASTPGGNIQYF.

The genes are TRBV11-2 and TRBJ2-5; 14 bases match TRBD2. The germline V gene encodes CDR1 SGHAT and CDR2 FQNNGV. CDR3 length: 16 amino acids. Losses at the gene ends were 4 bases for V and 5 bases for J; bases not matched to a gene: 6. CDR3 bases: TGTGCCAGCAGCTCGGGACTAGCGGGAGTTGAGGAGACCCAGTACTTC. Translation: CASSSGLAGVEETQYF.

V usage is TRBV29-1 and J usage is TRBJ2-7; D may be TRBD1 (6 bases). The ends were cut back, 5 bases at V and 3 bases at J, with 11 bases in the middle. Germline V lookup: CDR1 SQVTM, CDR2 ANQGSEA. CDR3 size: 12 residues. In DNA form, the CDR3 reads TGCAGCGTTACCTGGGACAACTACGAGCAGTACTTC. Encoded protein: CSVTWDNYEQYF.

The chain joins TRBV7-8 to TRBJ2-3; perhaps TRBD2 as D (5 bases). V gave up 1 base and J gave up 5 bases, with 7 bases separating them. The CDR3 has 13 amino acids. Germline V gene sequence: CDR1 SGHVS, CDR2 FQNEAQ. CDR3 sequence: CASSLGAGDTQYF. The CDR3 region has the DNA TGTGCCAGCAGCTTAGGGGCGGGAGATACGCAGTATTTT.

This clone has only a few counts. The CDR3 coding sequence is TGTGCCAGCAGCGGACTAGCGGGTTACACCGGGGAGCTGTTTTTT. Amino acids: CASSGLAGYTGELFF. The rearrangement uses TRBV7-9 and TRBJ2-2; 11 nucleotides match TRBD2. The CDR3 spans 15 residues. CDR1 SEHNR and CDR2 FQNEAQ come from the germline V gene (reference sequence). V shed 5 bases and J 3 bases; nucleotides not matched to a gene: 2.

The V call is TRBV4-1, the J call TRBJ2-3; D is possibly TRBD2 (6 bases). The CDR3 loop spans 15 amino acids. V lost 5 bases to trimming and J lost 0 bases, with 12 bases between them. In germline, CDR1 is MGHRA, CDR2 YSYEKL. CDR3: CASSSLASSTDTQYF. The CDR3 DNA sequence: TGCGCCAGCAGCTCTCTAGCGTCTAGCACAGATACGCAGTATTTT.

This chain connects TRBV2 to TRBJ1-5, with D hard to call. The CDR3 is 14 amino acids. V shed 8 bases and J shed 4 bases, with 15 bases lying between them. Germline V lookup: CDR1 SNHLY, CDR2 FYNNEI. CDR3 sequence: CASDLGSGNQPQHF. Written as DNA, the CDR3 is TGTGCCAGCGACCTCGGGTCCGGGAATCAGCCCCAGCATTTT.

This clone was detected a few times. This chain connects TRBV7-9 to TRBJ2-1; the D is unclear. Trimming left V 5 bases short and J 9 bases short, with 8 bases between. Germline CDR1 reads SEHNR; CDR2 reads FQNEAQ (reference sequence). The CDR3 is 11 residues long. CDR3 sequence reads: CASSLPGEQFF. The CDR3 DNA follows: TGTGCCAGCAGCCTCCCGGGTGAGCAGTTCTTC.